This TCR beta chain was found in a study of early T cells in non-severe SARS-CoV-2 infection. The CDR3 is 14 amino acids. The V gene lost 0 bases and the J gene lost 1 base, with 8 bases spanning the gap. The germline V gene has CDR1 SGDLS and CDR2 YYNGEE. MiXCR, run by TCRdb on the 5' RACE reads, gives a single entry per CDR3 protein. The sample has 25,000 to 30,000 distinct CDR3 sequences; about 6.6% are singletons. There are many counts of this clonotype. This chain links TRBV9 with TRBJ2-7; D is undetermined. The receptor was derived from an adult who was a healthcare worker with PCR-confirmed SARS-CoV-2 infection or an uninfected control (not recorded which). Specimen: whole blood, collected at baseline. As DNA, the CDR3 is TGTGCCAGCAGCGTAGACGTGAATTCCTACGAGCAGTACTTC. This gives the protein CASSVDVNSYEQYF.